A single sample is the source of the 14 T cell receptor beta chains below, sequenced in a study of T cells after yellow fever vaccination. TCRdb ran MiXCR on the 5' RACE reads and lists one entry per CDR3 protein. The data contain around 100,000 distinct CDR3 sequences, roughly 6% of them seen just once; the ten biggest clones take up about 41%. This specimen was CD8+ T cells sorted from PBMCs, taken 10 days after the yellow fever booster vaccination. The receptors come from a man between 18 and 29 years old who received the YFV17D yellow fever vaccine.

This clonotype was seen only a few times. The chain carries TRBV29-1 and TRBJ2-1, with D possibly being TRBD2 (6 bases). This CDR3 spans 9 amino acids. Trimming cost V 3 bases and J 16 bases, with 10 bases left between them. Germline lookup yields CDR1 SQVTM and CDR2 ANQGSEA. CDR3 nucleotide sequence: TGCAGCGTTGAGGAGGGAGGATTCTTC. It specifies CSVEEGGFF.

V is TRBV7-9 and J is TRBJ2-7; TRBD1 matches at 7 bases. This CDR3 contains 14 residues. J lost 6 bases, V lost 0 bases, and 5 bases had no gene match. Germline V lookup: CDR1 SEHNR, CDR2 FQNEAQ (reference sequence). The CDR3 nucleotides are TGTGCCAGCAGCTTAGCGGGACAGCCGCGCGAGCAGTACTTC. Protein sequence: CASSLAGQPREQYF.

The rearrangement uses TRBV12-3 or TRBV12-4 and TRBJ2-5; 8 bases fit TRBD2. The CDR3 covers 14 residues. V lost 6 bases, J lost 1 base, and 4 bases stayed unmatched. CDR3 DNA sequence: TGTGCCAGCAGGTCCAGCGGGGGCCAAGAGACCCAGTACTTC. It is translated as CASRSSGGQETQYF.

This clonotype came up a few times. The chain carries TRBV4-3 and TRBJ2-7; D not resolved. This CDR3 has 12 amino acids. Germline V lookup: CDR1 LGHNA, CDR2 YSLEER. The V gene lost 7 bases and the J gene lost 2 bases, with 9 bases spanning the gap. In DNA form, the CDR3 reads TGCGCCAGCACCAAGCCTGCCTACGAGCAGTACTTC. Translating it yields CASTKPAYEQYF.

CDR3 DNA sequence: TGTGCCAGCAGCTTCTACTCCACAGATACGCAGTATTTT. Protein: CASSFYSTDTQYF. The rearrangement uses TRBV11-2 and TRBJ2-3; D unclear. CDR3 length: 13 residues. V was pared by 3 bases and J by 2 bases, with 6 bases between. Germline assignment: CDR1 SGHAT and CDR2 FQNNGV.

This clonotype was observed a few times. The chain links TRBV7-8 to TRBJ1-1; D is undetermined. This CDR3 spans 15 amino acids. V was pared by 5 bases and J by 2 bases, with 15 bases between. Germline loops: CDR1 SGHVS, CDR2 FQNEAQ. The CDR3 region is CASSPNPIYNTEAFF. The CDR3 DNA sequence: TGTGCCAGCAGCCCAAACCCCATCTACAACACTGAAGCTTTCTTT.

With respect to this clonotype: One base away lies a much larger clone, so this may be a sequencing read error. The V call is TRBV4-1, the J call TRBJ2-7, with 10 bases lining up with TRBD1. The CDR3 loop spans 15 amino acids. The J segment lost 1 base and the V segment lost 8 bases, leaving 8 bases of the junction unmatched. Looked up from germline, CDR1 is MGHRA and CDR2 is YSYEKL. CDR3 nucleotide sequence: TGCGCCAGCTGCCGCGGGACAGGGGAATCCTACGAGCAGTACGTC. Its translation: CASCRGTGESYEQYV.

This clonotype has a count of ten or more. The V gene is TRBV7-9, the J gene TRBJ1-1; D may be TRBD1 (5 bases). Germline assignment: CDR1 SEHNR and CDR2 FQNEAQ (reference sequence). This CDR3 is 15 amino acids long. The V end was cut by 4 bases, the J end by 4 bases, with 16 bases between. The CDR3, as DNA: TGTGCCAGCAGCTCAAGGGACTCTCCCGGCACTGAAGCTTTCTTT. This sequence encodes CASSSRDSPGTEAFF.

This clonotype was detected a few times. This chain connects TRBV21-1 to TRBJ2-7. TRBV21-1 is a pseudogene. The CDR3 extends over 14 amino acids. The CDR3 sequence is CASSKAYRSYEQYF. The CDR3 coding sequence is TGTGCCAGCAGCAAAGCTTACAGAAGCTACGAGCAGTACTTC.

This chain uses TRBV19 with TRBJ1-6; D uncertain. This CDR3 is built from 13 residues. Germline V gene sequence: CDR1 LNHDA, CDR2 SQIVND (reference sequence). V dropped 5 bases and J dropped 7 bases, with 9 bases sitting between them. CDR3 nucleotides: TGTGCCAGTAGTTGGGGTTTGAATTCACCCCTCCACTTT. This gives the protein CASSWGLNSPLHF.

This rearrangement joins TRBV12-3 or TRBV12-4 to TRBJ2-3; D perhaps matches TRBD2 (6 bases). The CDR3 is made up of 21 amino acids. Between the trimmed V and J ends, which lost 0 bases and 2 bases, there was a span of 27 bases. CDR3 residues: CASSLARGETPSVGSTDTQYF. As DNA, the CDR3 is TGTGCCAGCAGTTTAGCGCGGGGAGAGACGCCCTCGGTAGGCTCCACAGATACGCAGTATTTT.

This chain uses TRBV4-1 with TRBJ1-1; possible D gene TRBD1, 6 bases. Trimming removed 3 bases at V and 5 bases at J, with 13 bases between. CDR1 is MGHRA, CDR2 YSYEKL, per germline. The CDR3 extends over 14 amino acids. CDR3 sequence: CASSQTGGGTEAFF. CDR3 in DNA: TGCGCCAGCAGCCAGACCGGAGGGGGGACTGAAGCTTTCTTT.

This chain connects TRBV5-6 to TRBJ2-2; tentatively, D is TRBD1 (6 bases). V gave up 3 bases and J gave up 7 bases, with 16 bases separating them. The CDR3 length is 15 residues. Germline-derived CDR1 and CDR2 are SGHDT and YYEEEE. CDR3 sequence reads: CASSSANRANGELFF. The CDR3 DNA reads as TGTGCCAGCAGCTCGGCCAACAGGGCTAACGGGGAGCTGTTTTTT.

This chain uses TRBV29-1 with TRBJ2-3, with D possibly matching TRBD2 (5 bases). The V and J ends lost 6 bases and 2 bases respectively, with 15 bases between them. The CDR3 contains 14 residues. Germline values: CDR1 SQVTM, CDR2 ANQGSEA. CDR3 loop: CSVKRGIPTDTQYF. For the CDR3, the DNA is TGCAGCGTGAAAAGAGGGATTCCCACAGATACGCAGTATTTT.